One and the same sample provided the 18 T cell receptor beta chains below, sequenced in a study of cytomegalovirus exposure and HLA in healthy donors. The study ran its PCR with 60 Vbeta and 13 Jbeta primers. Profiled with immunoSEQ multiplex PCR; TCRdb holds only in-frame clones, not every one. Among 30,000 to 40,000 clones listed, roughly 78% were seen once. The sample consisted of PBMCs. The receptor source for this set is a male donor in good health and CMV-seronegative.

The V call is TRBV6-4, the J call TRBJ1-1; D call uncertain. CDR1 and CDR2 from the germline V gene are MRHNA and SNTAGT. V lost 2 bases, J lost 0 bases, and 4 bases lay in between. The CDR3 extends over 13 amino acids. The CDR3 DNA sequence: TGTGCCAGCAGTGACCGAGTGAACACTGAAGCTTTCTTT. Translating gives CASSDRVNTEAFF.

The chain links TRBV10-2 to TRBJ2-7; D possibly corresponds to TRBD1 (5 bases). V was shortened by 5 bases and J by 5 bases, with 16 bases between the two germline ends. The CDR3 is 14 amino acids. Germline values: CDR1 WSHSY, CDR2 SAAADI. The CDR3 bases are TGCGCCAGCAGTCCTTTGGGCAGGGTGGACGAGCAGTACTTC. Translated, it gives CASSPLGRVDEQYF.

This clone was seen more than once but under ten times. The chain joins TRBV5-1 to TRBJ2-2; 7 bases agree with TRBD1. The V gene's germline CDR1 is SGHRS and CDR2 YFSETQ. J was trimmed by 5 bases and V by 3 bases; bases with no gene match: 7. There are 15 residues in the CDR3. The CDR3 spells CASSYRQGWTGELFF. Here the CDR3 DNA reads TGCGCCAGCAGCTACCGACAGGGATGGACCGGGGAGCTGTTTTTT.

There are a few counts of this clone. The chain recombines TRBV6-1 with TRBJ2-7; D unclear. Germline CDR1 reads MNHNS; CDR2 reads SASEGT. The length of the CDR3 is 12 residues. V was pared by 3 bases and J by 6 bases, with 9 bases between. This chain's CDR3 is CASSEFSREQYF. CDR3 coding DNA: TGTGCCAGCAGTGAGTTTAGTCGCGAGCAGTACTTC.

The chain is built from TRBV5-1 and TRBJ1-1; TRBD1 matches 9 bases. The CDR3 length is 15 residues. Trimming took 0 bases from V and 0 from J; bases not matched to a gene: 0. CDR1 and CDR2 (germline): SGHRS, YFSETQ. CDR3 nucleotides: TGCGCCAGCAGCTTGGGGGACAGGGTGAACACTGAAGCTTTCTTT. Protein product: CASSLGDRVNTEAFF.

As DNA, the CDR3 is TGCAGCGGCCAGATTTTGAACACTGAAGCTTTCTTT. This sequence encodes CSGQILNTEAFF. The V call is TRBV29-1, the J call TRBJ1-1; D is ambiguous. The germline CDR1 and CDR2 sequences are SQVTM and ANQGSEA. V lost 7 bases and J lost 0, with 9 bases in between. The CDR3 consists of 12 residues.

This chain links TRBV30 with TRBJ2-7; D not resolved. Germline CDR1 is GTSNPN and CDR2 is SVGIG (reference sequence). The CDR3 covers 11 residues. Trimming took 8 bases from V and 1 from J, leaving 9 bases between them. This CDR3 is CAPPRSYEQYF. CDR3 nucleotide sequence: TGTGCCCCCCCGCGGTCCTACGAGCAGTACTTC.

J is TRBJ1-1 and V is TRBV7-3; 12 bases are a match to TRBD1. The J segment lost 7 bases and the V segment lost 5 bases, leaving 14 bases of the junction unmatched. CDR1 is SGHTA and CDR2 is FQGTGA in the germline V gene. The CDR3 has 17 amino acids. CDR3 coding DNA: TGTGCCAGCAGCCCCGATACCGCCGGGACAGGGGGCGGTGAAGCTTTCTTT. Translated, it gives CASSPDTAGTGGGEAFF. Complete variable domain (other parts from reference TRBV7-3 and TRBJ1-1): GAGVSQTPSNKVTEKGKYVELRCDPISGHTALYWYRQSLGQGPEFLIYFQGTGAADDSGLPNDRFFAVRPEGSVSTLKIQRTERGDSAVYLCASSPDTAGTGGGEAFFGQGTRLTVV.

J is TRBJ1-5 and V is TRBV4-1; 8 bases line up with TRBD1. The CDR3 covers 14 residues. V gave up 4 bases and J gave up 4 bases; unmatched junction bases: 3. Germline-derived CDR1 and CDR2 are MGHRA and YSYEKL. The CDR3 sequence: CASSLGQANQPQHF. The CDR3 region has the DNA TGCGCCAGCAGCCTGGGACAGGCAAATCAGCCCCAGCATTTT.

This clone has just one count. The chain joins TRBV6-4 to TRBJ2-6; D is perhaps TRBD1 (6 bases). Trimming pared 2 bases from V and 1 base from J, leaving 15 bases between. Germline values: CDR1 MRHNA, CDR2 SNTAGT. This CDR3 is 18 amino acids long. The CDR3 protein is CASSDTGQGSSGANVLTF. The CDR3 nucleotides are TGTGCCAGCAGTGACACAGGGCAGGGGAGTTCTGGGGCCAACGTCCTGACTTTC.

CDR3 protein: CASSISAGPYQPQHF. The CDR3 bases are TGTGCCAGTAGTATATCCGCGGGCCCTTATCAGCCCCAGCATTTT. The chain joins TRBV19 to TRBJ1-5, with no clear D. CDR1 and CDR2 (germline): LNHDA, SQIVND (reference sequence). This CDR3 comprises 15 residues. Trimming left V 2 bases short and J 5 bases short, with 13 bases between.

This chain uses TRBV14 with TRBJ2-5; 7 positions match TRBD1. This CDR3 is built from 17 residues. Looked up from germline, CDR1 is SGHDN and CDR2 is FVKESK. V was pared by 0 bases and J by 0 bases, with 7 bases of the junction left unmatched. The CDR3 here is CASSQEGGRDDQETQYF. CDR3 DNA sequence: TGTGCCAGCAGCCAAGAAGGGGGCAGGGATGACCAAGAGACCCAGTACTTC.

The chain employs TRBV6-1 and TRBJ2-5; the match to TRBD1 covers 8 bases. CDR1 and CDR2 (germline): MNHNS, SASEGT. The CDR3 loop spans 14 amino acids. The trim removed 9 bases at V and 0 bases at J, leaving 6 bases unmatched. CDR3 residues: CASRQGMYQETQYF. CDR3 DNA: TGTGCCAGTCGACAGGGGATGTACCAAGAGACCCAGTACTTC.

The CDR3 protein is CASSIYLQGSAKNIQYF. DNA for the CDR3: TGCGCCAGCAGCATTTATCTACAGGGATCAGCCAAAAACATTCAGTACTTC. The chain joins TRBV4-1 to TRBJ2-4; tentative D call: TRBD1 (6 bases). CDR3 length: 17 residues. Germline-derived CDR1 and CDR2 are MGHRA and YSYEKL. V dropped 5 bases and J dropped 0 bases, with 17 bases sitting between them.

The CDR3 is CASSLEAHSYEQYF. The CDR3 region has the DNA TGTGCCAGCAGCTTAGAAGCGCACTCCTACGAGCAGTACTTC. The chain uses TRBV7-9 and TRBJ2-7; D unclear. Germline assignment: CDR1 SEHNR and CDR2 FQNEAQ (reference sequence). The CDR3 has 14 amino acids. V was shortened by 1 base and J by 0 bases, with 7 bases between the two germline ends.

The rearrangement joins TRBV2 to TRBJ1-2; tentatively, D is TRBD1 (6 bases). Germline V gene data show CDR1 as SNHLY and CDR2 as FYNNEI. This CDR3 has 13 amino acids. V was pared by 6 bases and J by 3 bases, with 11 bases between. In nucleotides, the CDR3 is TGTGCCAGCAGGATGGACAGCTACTATGGCTACACCTTC. Protein sequence: CASRMDSYYGYTF.

This clone came up a few times. The V call is TRBV11-2, the J call TRBJ1-1; tentative D call: TRBD1 (5 bases). The CDR3 consists of 15 residues. CDR1 is SGHAT, CDR2 FQNNGV, per germline. Between the trimmed V and J ends, which lost 2 bases and 4 bases, there was a span of 14 bases. The CDR3, as DNA: TGTGCCAGCAGCTTATTAACAGGCGATTTCACTGAAGCTTTCTTT. It yields the protein CASSLLTGDFTEAFF.

This sequence joins TRBV30 and TRBJ2-2; possibly TRBD1 for D (6 bases). The CDR3 spans 14 residues. The germline CDR1 and CDR2 sequences are GTSNPN and SVGIG (reference sequence). V was shortened by 4 bases and J by 0 bases, with 9 bases between the two germline ends. CDR3: CAWKEGANTGELFF. CDR3 sequence (DNA): TGTGCCTGGAAAGAGGGGGCGAACACCGGGGAGCTGTTTTTT.